What follows are 17 T cell receptor beta chains derived from one specimen sequenced in a study of T cell responses to AZD1222 COVID-19 vaccine. Repertoires were generated with immunoSEQ multiplex PCR, while TCRdb's copy carries only in-frame clones and drops some. The data contain about 190,000 clones, around 93% of them singletons. This specimen was peripheral blood, taken on day 0 of AZD1222 vaccination. All receptors come from an adult in good health.

V usage is TRBV5-4 and J usage is TRBJ1-1; D not certain. V was shortened by 4 bases and J by 6 bases, with 16 bases between the two germline ends. This CDR3 has 14 amino acids. CDR1 is SGHNT, CDR2 YYREEE, per germline (reference sequence). In DNA form, the CDR3 reads TGTGCCAGCAGCGGATCGGGTTCCGAGGCTGAAGCTTTCTTT. Translated, it gives CASSGSGSEAEAFF.

V usage is TRBV4-2 and J usage is TRBJ2-2; possibly TRBD1 for D (6 bases). CDR1 LGHNA and CDR2 YNFKEQ come from the germline V gene. V was trimmed by 4 bases and J by 2 bases, leaving 11 bases between them. The CDR3 length is 15 residues. CDR3 bases: TGTGCCAGCAGCCGAGCGACAGGTAACACCGGGGAGCTGTTTTTT. It yields the protein CASSRATGNTGELFF.

V usage is TRBV24-1 and J usage is TRBJ2-1, with TRBD1 matching over 8 bases. V lost 4 bases to trimming and J lost 10 bases; unmatched junction nucleotides: 14. Looked up from germline, CDR1 is KGHDR and CDR2 is SFDVKD. CDR3 size: 16 residues. CDR3 loop: CATSDLTGDLLGEQFF. The CDR3 DNA sequence: TGTGCCACCAGTGACCTGACAGGGGACCTTTTAGGGGAGCAGTTCTTC.

The chain is built from TRBV27 and TRBJ1-2; no clear D gene. Germline V gene data show CDR1 as MNHEY and CDR2 as SMNVEV (reference sequence). This CDR3 is 16 amino acids long. V lost 0 bases and J 4 bases, leaving 15 bases between the germline ends. DNA of the CDR3: TGTGCCAGCAGTTTATCGTCCCGGACCGATAGCTATGGCTACACCTTC. Residues: CASSLSSRTDSYGYTF.

The chain uses TRBV7-3 and TRBJ2-3; D unclear. The CDR3 contains 15 residues. In germline, CDR1 is SGHTA, CDR2 FQGTGA. V lost 2 bases, J lost 1 base, and 10 bases lay in between. The CDR3 region is CASSLVFGGTDTQYF. Here the CDR3 DNA reads TGTGCCAGCAGCTTAGTGTTTGGGGGCACAGATACGCAGTATTTT.

The chain couples TRBV7-3 to TRBJ2-2, with 9 nucleotides matching TRBD2. V lost 5 bases to trimming and J lost 5 bases; unmatched junction nucleotides: 6. The CDR3 length is 15 residues. Germline CDR1 and CDR2: SGHTA and FQGTGA. CDR3 loop: CASSQGTSRTGELFF. DNA for the CDR3: TGTGCCAGCAGCCAGGGGACTAGCCGGACCGGGGAGCTGTTTTTT.

The rearrangement joins TRBV7-6 to TRBJ1-4; D not certain. Trimming took 1 base from V and 8 from J, leaving 11 bases between them. This CDR3 is 14 amino acids long. Germline lookup yields CDR1 SGHVS and CDR2 FNYEAQ. For the CDR3, the DNA is TGTGCCAGCAGCTTAGAAAGGGAAAAAGAAAAACTGTTTTTT. Its protein is CASSLEREKEKLFF.

The chain recombines TRBV6-6 with TRBJ2-7, with D tentatively TRBD2 (5 bases). The V end was cut by 5 bases, the J end by 3 bases, with 14 bases between. Germline V gene sequence: CDR1 MNHNY, CDR2 SVGAGI (reference sequence). The length of the CDR3 is 14 residues. The CDR3 is CASSDRRSGYEQYF. The CDR3 coding sequence is TGTGCCAGCAGTGACCGACGGAGCGGCTACGAGCAGTACTTC.

This chain links TRBV2 with TRBJ1-1, with 7 bases identical to TRBD1. V gave up 8 bases and J gave up 1 base; unmatched junction bases: 7. Germline CDR1 SNHLY, CDR2 FYNNEI. This CDR3 contains 14 residues. CDR3 bases: TGTGCCAGCTGGCCGGGACAGAAGAACACTGAAGCTTTCTTT. Amino acids: CASWPGQKNTEAFF.

The V gene is TRBV9, the J gene TRBJ2-1, with D possibly being TRBD1 (6 bases). The germline gives CDR1 SGDLS, CDR2 YYNGEE. The ends were cut back, 2 bases at V and 4 bases at J, with 13 bases in the middle. The CDR3 has 15 amino acids. The CDR3: CASSVGDRRYNEQFF. The CDR3 nucleotides read TGTGCCAGCAGCGTTGGAGACAGGCGGTACAATGAGCAGTTCTTC.

J is TRBJ2-7 and V is TRBV9; D is perhaps TRBD2 (6 bases). The CDR3 runs 15 residues. CDR1 and CDR2 (germline): SGDLS, YYNGEE. The V end was cut by 3 bases, the J end by 4 bases, with 17 bases between. This CDR3 is CASSGGAGQGYEQYF. In DNA form, the CDR3 reads TGTGCCAGCAGCGGGGGAGCGGGCCAGGGATACGAGCAGTACTTC.

Concerning this clone itself: In the same sample, other DNA sequences code for this CDR3. The chain combines TRBV27 with TRBJ2-7; no reliable D call. The CDR3 length is 11 residues. CDR1 MNHEY and CDR2 SMNVEV come from the germline V gene (reference sequence). V dropped 6 bases and J dropped 0 bases, with 3 bases sitting between them. CDR3 protein: CASSSSYEQYF. As DNA, the CDR3 is TGTGCCAGCAGCAGCTCCTACGAGCAGTACTTC.

The gene calls are TRBV11-2 and TRBJ1-6; D remains ambiguous. The germline V and J ends were trimmed by 0 bases and 11 bases, with 5 bases remaining between them. The CDR3 runs 12 residues. Looked up from germline, CDR1 is SGHAT and CDR2 is FQNNGV. CDR3 region: CASSLDVPPLHF. For the CDR3, the DNA is TGTGCCAGCAGCTTAGATGTCCCACCCCTCCACTTT.

Here the CDR3 reads CASSLLRTGGFRGEQYF. The CDR3 DNA follows: TGTGCCAGCAGTTTATTAAGGACAGGGGGCTTTCGGGGCGAGCAGTACTTC. The gene calls are TRBV27 and TRBJ2-7; 11 bases map to TRBD1. The junction had 11 bases not matched to a gene; V was cut back by 1 base and J by 6 bases. CDR3 length: 17 amino acids. Germline CDR1 and CDR2: MNHEY and SMNVEV (reference sequence).

The rearrangement joins TRBV7-9 to TRBJ1-1, with D uncertain. Trimming shortened V by 0 bases and J by 1 base, and 18 bases separated the two germline ends. Per the germline V gene, CDR1 is SEHNR and CDR2 is FQNEAQ (reference sequence). CDR3 length equals 18 residues. The CDR3 spells CASSLAAGGVPANTEAFF. Written as DNA, the CDR3 is TGTGCCAGCAGCTTAGCGGCAGGTGGAGTTCCCGCGAACACTGAAGCTTTCTTT.

The chain employs TRBV10-3 and TRBJ2-2; D is ambiguous. CDR3 length equals 15 residues. V was shortened by 4 bases and J by 0 bases, with 9 bases between the two germline ends. The V gene's germline CDR1 is ENHRY and CDR2 SYGVKD. The CDR3 here is CAISVYSANTGELFF. CDR3 nucleotides: TGTGCCATCAGTGTTTACAGTGCGAACACCGGGGAGCTGTTTTTT.

The chain couples TRBV5-6 to TRBJ1-2; 7 nucleotides agree with TRBD1. CDR3 length: 14 residues. Germline trimming cut 2 bases from V and 5 bases from J; bases unmatched to any gene: 6. Germline V gives CDR1 SGHDT, CDR2 YYEEEE. CDR3 in DNA: TGTGCCAGCAGCTTCCAGGGGGGTCGATATGGCTACACCTTC. Amino acids: CASSFQGGRYGYTF.